The rows below give T cell receptor beta chains drawn from one sample of a study of T cell responses to AZD1222 COVID-19 vaccine. Method: immunoSEQ multiplex PCR; TCRdb's copy keeps in-frame clones and lacks some. The sample shows 140,000 or so clones, approximately 90% of them seen only once. Source: peripheral blood, taken on day 0 of AZD1222 vaccination. These receptors came from an adult in good health. CDR3s include the opening cysteine and the closing phenylalanine or tryptophan.

TRBV11-3	CASAGQGDTGELFF
TRBV5-1	CASSSGQGWTGELFF
TRBV7-2	CASSPGTGNSNQPQHF
TRBV29-1	CSVDGGGSNEKLFF
TRBV5-1	CASSLKRGSYNEQFF
TRBV6-2/TRBV6-3	CASSFWGSNQPQHF
TRBV7-9	CASSLGLAGVTGELFF
TRBV7-9	CASSAVRGTLYGYTF
TRBV18	CASHQGDTYEQYF
TRBV11-2	CASSRTGPTGNTIYF
TRBV7-2	CASSLYWGPGANVLTF
TRBV28	CASSPRTSGGWDTQYF
TRBV28	CASSLTGGTDTQYF
TRBV5-4	CASSLVTGAYEQYF
TRBV15	CATSRDPGAYGYTF
TRBV18	CASSPIWRGLGDTQYF
TRBV19	CASRGTGEGNTIYF
TRBV7-2	CASQGTTTNEKLFF
TRBV3-1/TRBV3-2	CASSQLAGGQETQYF
TRBV14	CASSLNIGTVNSPLHF
TRBV5-5	CASSLFQGYQPQHF
TRBV2	CASSVLFGGGTEAFF
TRBV6-2/TRBV6-3	CASSYQPGELFF